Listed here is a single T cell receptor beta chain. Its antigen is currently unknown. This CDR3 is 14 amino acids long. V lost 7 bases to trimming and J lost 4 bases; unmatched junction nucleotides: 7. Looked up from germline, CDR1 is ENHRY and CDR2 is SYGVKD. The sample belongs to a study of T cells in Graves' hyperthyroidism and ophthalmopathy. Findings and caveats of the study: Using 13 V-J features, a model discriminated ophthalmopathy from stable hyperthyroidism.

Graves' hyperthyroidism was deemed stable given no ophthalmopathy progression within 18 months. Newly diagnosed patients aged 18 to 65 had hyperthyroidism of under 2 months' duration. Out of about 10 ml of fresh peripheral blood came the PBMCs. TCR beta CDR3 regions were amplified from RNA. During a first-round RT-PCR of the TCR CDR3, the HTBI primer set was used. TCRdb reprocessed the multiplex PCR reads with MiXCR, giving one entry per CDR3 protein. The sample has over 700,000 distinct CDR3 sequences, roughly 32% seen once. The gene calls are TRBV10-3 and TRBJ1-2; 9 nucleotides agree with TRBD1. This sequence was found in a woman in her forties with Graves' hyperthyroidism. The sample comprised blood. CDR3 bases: TGTGCCATCACGACTACAGGGGGCTTCTATGGCTACACCTTC. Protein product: CAITTTGGFYGYTF.